The 3 T cell receptor beta chains given below trace back to one sample, sequenced in a study of Ad26.COV2.S vaccination and SARS-CoV-2 variants. The treatment is: 15 to 20 received Ad26.COV2.S at low or high dose, single or two shots; about 5 received placebo; per-sample allocation not given. Sampling took place 63 days after the first vaccine or placebo injection. The protocol was immunoSEQ multiplex PCR, while the TCRdb copy is restricted to in-frame clones and leaves out a portion. The data contain some 350,000 clones, about 88% of them singletons. The material sequenced was peripheral blood, taken in a trial of Ad26.COV2.S vaccine versus placebo. The receptors were sampled from a person between 18 and 65 years old who received the Ad26.COV2.S COVID-19 vaccine or a placebo.

The V call is TRBV10-3, the J call TRBJ1-2; 8 bases fit TRBD1. The V segment lost 3 bases and the J segment 4 bases; nucleotides outside the gene matches: 1. Germline values: CDR1 ENHRY, CDR2 SYGVKD. CDR3 length: 13 residues. The CDR3 nucleotides read TGTGCCATCAGTGAACAGGGGGTCTATGGCTACACCTTC. Translation gives CAISEQGVYGYTF.

The V and J genes are TRBV30 and TRBJ2-7; D unresolved. Germline CDR1 GTSNPN, CDR2 SVGIG (reference sequence). The V end lost 2 bases, the J end lost 4 bases, and 9 bases lay between the germline ends. This CDR3 has 12 amino acids. The CDR3 DNA sequence: TGTGCCTGGAGTTCCCAGGCGTACGAGCAGTACTTC. It yields the protein CAWSSQAYEQYF.

The CDR3: CASSLGPGTGDTGELFF. The CDR3 DNA reads as TGCGCCAGCAGCTTGGGGCCTGGGACAGGGGACACCGGGGAGCTGTTTTTT. This chain connects TRBV5-1 to TRBJ2-2, with 10 bases lining up with TRBD1. Trimming took 0 bases from V and 3 from J; bases not matched to a gene: 5. Germline values: CDR1 SGHRS, CDR2 YFSETQ. The CDR3 is 17 amino acids.